Shown below are 4 T cell receptor beta chains from a single sample sequenced in a study of blood T cell repertoires in COVID-19. Measured with immunoSEQ multiplex PCR; TCRdb has only the in-frame clones, and not every one. The data contain 140,000 to 150,000 clones, around 81% of them singletons. Sequenced material: peripheral blood. These receptors were collected from a woman aged 40 to 49 with active or convalescent COVID-19.

This rearrangement joins TRBV11-2 to TRBJ1-1, with D possibly TRBD1 on 5 matching bases. The CDR3 covers 15 residues. Trimming stripped 3 bases from V and 1 base from J, with 12 bases between. CDR1 is SGHAT, CDR2 FQNNGV, per germline. The CDR3, as DNA: TGTGCCAGCAGCTTGGTCGGGGGTAGGAACACTGAAGCTTTCTTT. This gives the protein CASSLVGGRNTEAFF. Drawing the rest from reference TRBV11-2 and TRBJ1-1, the complete variable domain is EAGVAQSPRYKIIEKRQSVAFWCNPISGHATLYWYQQILGQGPKLLIQFQNNGVVDDSQLPKDRFSAERLKGVDSTLKIQPAKLEDSAVYLCASSLVGGRNTEAFFGQGTRLTVV.

The rearrangement uses TRBV9 and TRBJ2-7, with 12 nucleotides matching TRBD1. The germline gives CDR1 SGDLS, CDR2 YYNGEE. CDR3 length: 15 residues. Trimming removed 0 bases from V and 7 bases from J; junction bases left unmatched: 5. The CDR3 sequence is CASSVVGTGGEEQYF. As DNA, the CDR3 is TGTGCCAGCAGCGTAGTTGGGACAGGGGGCGAGGAGCAGTACTTC. Drawing the rest from reference TRBV9 and TRBJ2-7, the complete variable domain is DSGVTQTPKHLITATGQRVTLRCSPRSGDLSVYWYQQSLDQGLQFLIQYYNGEERAKGNILERFSAQQFPDLHSELNLSSLELGDSALYFCASSVVGTGGEEQYFGPGTRLTVT.

The chain recombines TRBV6-1 with TRBJ2-7, with D tentatively TRBD1 (5 bases). V was cut by 3 bases and J by 6 bases, with 15 bases left in between. Looked up from germline, CDR1 is MNHNS and CDR2 is SASEGT. The CDR3 length is 14 residues. The CDR3 DNA is TGTGCCAGCAGTGAGACTGGTGGGGCCCCCGAGCAGTACTTC. Translated: CASSETGGAPEQYF.

The rearrangement joins TRBV12-3 or TRBV12-4 to TRBJ1-1, with D tentatively TRBD1 (5 bases). V lost 9 bases and J 4 bases, leaving 12 bases between the germline ends. The CDR3 sequence is 12 residues long. The CDR3 protein is CASSPRGTEAFF. In DNA form, the CDR3 reads TGTGCCAGTAGCCCTAGGGGCACTGAAGCTTTCTTT.